This T cell receptor (beta chain) was recorded in a study of blood T cell repertoires in COVID-19. Method: immunoSEQ multiplex PCR; TCRdb's copy keeps in-frame clones and lacks some. The data hold around 55,000 clones, with around nine tenths observed a single time. The clonotype originates from a man in his fifties or sixties with active COVID-19. The sequencing input was peripheral blood.

The CDR3 is CASSLVPGMNTEAFF. DNA for the CDR3: TGTGCCAGCAGCTTAGTACCAGGGATGAACACTGAAGCTTTCTTT. The V call is TRBV11-2, the J call TRBJ1-1; tentatively, D is TRBD1 (5 bases). This CDR3 region has 15 residues. The ends were cut back, 1 base at V and 0 bases at J, with 9 bases in the middle. Per the germline V gene, CDR1 is SGHAT and CDR2 is FQNNGV.